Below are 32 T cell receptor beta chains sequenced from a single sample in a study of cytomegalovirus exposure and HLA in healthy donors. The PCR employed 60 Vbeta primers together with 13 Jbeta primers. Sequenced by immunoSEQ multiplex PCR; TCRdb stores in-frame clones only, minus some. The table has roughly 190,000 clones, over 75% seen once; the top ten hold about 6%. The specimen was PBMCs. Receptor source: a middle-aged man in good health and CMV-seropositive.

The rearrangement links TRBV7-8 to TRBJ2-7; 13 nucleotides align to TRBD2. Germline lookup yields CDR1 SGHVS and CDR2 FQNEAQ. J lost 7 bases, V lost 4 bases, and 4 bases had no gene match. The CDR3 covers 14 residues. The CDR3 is CASSYPGLAGEQYF. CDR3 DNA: TGTGCCAGCAGCTACCCGGGACTAGCGGGGGAGCAGTACTTC.

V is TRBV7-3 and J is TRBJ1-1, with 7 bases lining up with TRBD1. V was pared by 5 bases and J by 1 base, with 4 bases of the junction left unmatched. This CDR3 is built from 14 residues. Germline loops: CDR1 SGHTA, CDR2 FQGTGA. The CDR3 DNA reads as TGTGCCAGCAGCCTCAGGGGGGCGAACACTGAAGCTTTCTTT. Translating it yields CASSLRGANTEAFF.

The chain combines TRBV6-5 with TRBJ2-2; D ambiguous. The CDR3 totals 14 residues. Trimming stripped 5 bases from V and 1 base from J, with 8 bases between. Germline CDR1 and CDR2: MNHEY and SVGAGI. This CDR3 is CASSPSLNTGELFF. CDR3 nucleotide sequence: TGTGCCAGCAGTCCAAGCCTGAACACCGGGGAGCTGTTTTTT.

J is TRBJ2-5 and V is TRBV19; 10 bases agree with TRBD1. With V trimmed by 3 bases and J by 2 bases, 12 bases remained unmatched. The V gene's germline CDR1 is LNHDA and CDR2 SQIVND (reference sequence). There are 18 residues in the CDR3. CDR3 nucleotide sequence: TGTGCCAGTAGTATGGGCCCGGTGGACAGGGGGTTTCAAGAGACCCAGTACTTC. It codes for CASSMGPVDRGFQETQYF.

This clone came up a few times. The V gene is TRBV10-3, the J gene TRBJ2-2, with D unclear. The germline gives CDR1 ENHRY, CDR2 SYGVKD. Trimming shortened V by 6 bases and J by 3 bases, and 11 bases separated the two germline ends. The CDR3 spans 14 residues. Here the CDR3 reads CAIRPTRDTGELFF. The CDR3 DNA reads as TGTGCCATCAGGCCTACCCGGGACACCGGGGAGCTGTTTTTT.

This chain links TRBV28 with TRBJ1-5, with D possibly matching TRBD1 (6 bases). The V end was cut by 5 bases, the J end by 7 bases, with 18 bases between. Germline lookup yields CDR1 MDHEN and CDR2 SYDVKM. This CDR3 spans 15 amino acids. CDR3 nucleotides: TGTGCCAGCAGTAACCGGGGGGGCGCGGGACAGCCCCAGCATTTT. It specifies CASSNRGGAGQPQHF.

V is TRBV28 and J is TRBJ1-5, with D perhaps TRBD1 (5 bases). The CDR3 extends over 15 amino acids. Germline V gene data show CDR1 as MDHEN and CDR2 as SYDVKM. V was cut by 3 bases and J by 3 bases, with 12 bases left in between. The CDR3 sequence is CASSLQQGNNQPQHF. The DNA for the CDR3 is TGTGCCAGCAGTTTGCAGCAGGGAAACAATCAGCCCCAGCATTTT.

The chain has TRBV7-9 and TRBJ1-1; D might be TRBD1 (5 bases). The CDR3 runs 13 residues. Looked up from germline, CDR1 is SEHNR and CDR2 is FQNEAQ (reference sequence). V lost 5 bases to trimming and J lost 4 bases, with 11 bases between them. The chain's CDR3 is CASSIAGSTEAFF. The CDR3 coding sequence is TGTGCCAGCAGCATCGCAGGGTCCACTGAAGCTTTCTTT.

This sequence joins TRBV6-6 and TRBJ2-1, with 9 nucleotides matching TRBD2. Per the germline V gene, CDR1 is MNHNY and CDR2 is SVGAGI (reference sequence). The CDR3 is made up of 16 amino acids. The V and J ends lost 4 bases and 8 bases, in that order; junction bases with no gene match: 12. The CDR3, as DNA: TGTGCCAGCAGTTCTACGTCGCGGGGGGGCCGGGATGAGCAGTTCTTC. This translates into CASSSTSRGGRDEQFF.

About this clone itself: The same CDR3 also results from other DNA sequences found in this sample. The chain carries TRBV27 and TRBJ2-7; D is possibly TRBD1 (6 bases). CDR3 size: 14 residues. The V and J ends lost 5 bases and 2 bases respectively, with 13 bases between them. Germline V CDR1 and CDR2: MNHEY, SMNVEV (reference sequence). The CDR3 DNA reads TGTGCCAGCAGTCTCGCTGGGGGCCCCTACGAGCAGTACTTC. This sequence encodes CASSLAGGPYEQYF.

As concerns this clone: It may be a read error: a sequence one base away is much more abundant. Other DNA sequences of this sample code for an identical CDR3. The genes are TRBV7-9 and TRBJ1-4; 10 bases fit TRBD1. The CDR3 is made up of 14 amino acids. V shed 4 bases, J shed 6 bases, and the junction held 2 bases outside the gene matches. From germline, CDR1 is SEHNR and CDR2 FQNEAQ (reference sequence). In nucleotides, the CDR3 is TGTGCCAGCAGCTCCGGGACAGGGGATGAAAAACTGTTTTTT. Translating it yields CASSSGTGDEKLFF.

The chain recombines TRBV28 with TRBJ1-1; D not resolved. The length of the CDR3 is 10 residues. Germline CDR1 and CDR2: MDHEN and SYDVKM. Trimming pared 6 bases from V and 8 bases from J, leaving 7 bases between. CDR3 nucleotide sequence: TGTGCCAGCAGCCCCCCAGAAGCTTTCTTT. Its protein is CASSPPEAFF. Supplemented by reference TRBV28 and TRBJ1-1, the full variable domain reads DVKVTQSSRYLVKRTGEKVFLECVQDMDHENMFWYRQDPGLGLRLIYFSYDVKMKEKGDIPEGYSVSREKKERFSLILESASTNQTSMYLCASSPPEAFFGQGTRLTVV.

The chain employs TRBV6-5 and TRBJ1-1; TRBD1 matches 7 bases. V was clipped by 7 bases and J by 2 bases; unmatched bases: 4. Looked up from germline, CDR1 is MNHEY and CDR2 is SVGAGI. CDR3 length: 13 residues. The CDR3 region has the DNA TGTGCCAGCACTAGACAGGGTAACACTGAAGCTTTCTTT. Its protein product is CASTRQGNTEAFF.

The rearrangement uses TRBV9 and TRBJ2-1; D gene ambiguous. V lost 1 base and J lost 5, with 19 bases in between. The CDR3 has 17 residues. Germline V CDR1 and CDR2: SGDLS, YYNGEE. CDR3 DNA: TGTGCCAGCAGCGTAAGGCTGCGGATTTCGACCCACAATGAGCAGTTCTTC. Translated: CASSVRLRISTHNEQFF.

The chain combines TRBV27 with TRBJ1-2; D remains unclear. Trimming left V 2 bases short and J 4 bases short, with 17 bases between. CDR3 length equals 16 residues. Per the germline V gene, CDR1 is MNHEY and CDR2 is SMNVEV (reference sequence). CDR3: CASSLRGAGGGYGYTF. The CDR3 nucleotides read TGTGCCAGCAGTTTACGAGGAGCCGGCGGTGGCTATGGCTACACCTTC.

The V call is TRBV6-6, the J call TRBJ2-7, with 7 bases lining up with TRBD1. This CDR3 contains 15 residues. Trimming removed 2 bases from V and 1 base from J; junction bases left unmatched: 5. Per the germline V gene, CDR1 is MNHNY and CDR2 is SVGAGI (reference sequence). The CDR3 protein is CASSYPDRVSYEQYF. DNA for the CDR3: TGTGCCAGCAGTTACCCTGACAGGGTGTCCTACGAGCAGTACTTC.

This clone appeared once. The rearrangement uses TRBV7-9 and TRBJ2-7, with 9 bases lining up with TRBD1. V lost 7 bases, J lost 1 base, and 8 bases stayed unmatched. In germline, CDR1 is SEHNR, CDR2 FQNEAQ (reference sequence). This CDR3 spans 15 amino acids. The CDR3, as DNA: TGTGCCAGCAACCTACTGGGACAGGGTTCCTACGAGCAGTACTTC. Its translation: CASNLLGQGSYEQYF.

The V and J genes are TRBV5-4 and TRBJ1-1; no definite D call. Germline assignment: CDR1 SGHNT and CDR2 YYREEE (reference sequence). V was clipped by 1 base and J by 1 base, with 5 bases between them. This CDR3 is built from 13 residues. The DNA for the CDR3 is TGTGCCAGCAGCTTGCCCAGGAACACTGAAGCTTTCTTT. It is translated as CASSLPRNTEAFF. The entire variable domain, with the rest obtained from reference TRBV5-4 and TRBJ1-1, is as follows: ETGVTQSPTHLIKTRGQQVTLRCSSQSGHNTVSWYQQALGQGPQFIFQYYREEENGRGNFPPRFSGLQFPNYSSELNVNALELDDSALYLCASSLPRNTEAFFGQGTRLTVV.

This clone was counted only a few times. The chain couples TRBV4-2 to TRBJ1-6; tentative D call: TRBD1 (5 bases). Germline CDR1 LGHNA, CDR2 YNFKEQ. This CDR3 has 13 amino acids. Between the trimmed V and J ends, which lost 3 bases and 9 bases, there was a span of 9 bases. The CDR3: CASSQGRLSPLHF. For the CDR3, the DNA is TGTGCCAGCAGCCAGGGGCGCCTTTCACCCCTCCACTTT.

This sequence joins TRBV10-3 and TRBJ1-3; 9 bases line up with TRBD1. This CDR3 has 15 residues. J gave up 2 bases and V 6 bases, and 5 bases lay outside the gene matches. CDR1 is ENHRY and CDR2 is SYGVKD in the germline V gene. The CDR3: CAIRRQGGTGNTIYF. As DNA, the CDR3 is TGTGCCATCAGACGACAGGGGGGGACTGGAAACACCATATATTTT.

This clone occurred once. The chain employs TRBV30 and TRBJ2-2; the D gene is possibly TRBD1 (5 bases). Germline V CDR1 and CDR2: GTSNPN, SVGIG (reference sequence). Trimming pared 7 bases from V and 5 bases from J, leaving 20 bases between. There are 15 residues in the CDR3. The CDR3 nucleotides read TGTGCCTCCACAAGGGGTGGCAGGCCGACCGGGGAGCTGTTTTTT. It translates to CASTRGGRPTGELFF.

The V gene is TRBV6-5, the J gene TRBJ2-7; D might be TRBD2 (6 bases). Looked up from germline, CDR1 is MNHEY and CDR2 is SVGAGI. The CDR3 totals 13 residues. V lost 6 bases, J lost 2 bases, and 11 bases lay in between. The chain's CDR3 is CASRGTGTYEQYF. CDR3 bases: TGTGCCAGCAGGGGGACTGGAACCTACGAGCAGTACTTC.

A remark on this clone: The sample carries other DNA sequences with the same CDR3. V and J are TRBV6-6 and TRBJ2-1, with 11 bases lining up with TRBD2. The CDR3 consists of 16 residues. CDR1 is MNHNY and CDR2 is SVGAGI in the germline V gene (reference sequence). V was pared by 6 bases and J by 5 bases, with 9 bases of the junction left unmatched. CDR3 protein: CASSLPLAGGNNEQFF. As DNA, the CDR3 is TGTGCCAGCAGCTTACCTCTAGCGGGGGGTAACAATGAGCAGTTCTTC.

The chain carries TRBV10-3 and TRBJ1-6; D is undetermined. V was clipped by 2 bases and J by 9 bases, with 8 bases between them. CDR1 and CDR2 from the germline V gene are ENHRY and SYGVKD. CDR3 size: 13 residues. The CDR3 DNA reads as TGTGCCATCAGTGAGAATGAGAGTTCACCCCTCCACTTT. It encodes CAISENESSPLHF.

CDR3 protein: CASSQTGSDGYTF. In DNA, the CDR3 is TGTGCCAGCAGCCAAACAGGGTCAGATGGCTACACCTTC. J is TRBJ1-2 and V is TRBV28; D possibly corresponds to TRBD1 (6 bases). The V gene's germline CDR1 is MDHEN and CDR2 SYDVKM. V shed 6 bases and J shed 6 bases, with 14 bases lying between them. CDR3 length equals 13 residues.

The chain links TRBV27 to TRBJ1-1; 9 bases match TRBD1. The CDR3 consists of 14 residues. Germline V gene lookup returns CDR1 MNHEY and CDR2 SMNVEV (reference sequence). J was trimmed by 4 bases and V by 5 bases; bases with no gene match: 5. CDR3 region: CASSTGQGATEAFF. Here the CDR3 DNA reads TGTGCCAGCAGTACGGGACAGGGTGCCACTGAAGCTTTCTTT.

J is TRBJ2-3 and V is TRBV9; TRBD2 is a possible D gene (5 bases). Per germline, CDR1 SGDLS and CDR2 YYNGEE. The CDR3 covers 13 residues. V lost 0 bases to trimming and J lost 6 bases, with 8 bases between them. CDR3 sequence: CASSVVPSDTQYF. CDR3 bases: TGTGCCAGCAGCGTAGTACCTAGCGATACGCAGTATTTT. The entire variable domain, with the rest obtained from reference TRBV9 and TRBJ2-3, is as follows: DSGVTQTPKHLITATGQRVTLRCSPRSGDLSVYWYQQSLDQGLQFLIQYYNGEERAKGNILERFSAQQFPDLHSELNLSSLELGDSALYFCASSVVPSDTQYFGPGTRLTVL.

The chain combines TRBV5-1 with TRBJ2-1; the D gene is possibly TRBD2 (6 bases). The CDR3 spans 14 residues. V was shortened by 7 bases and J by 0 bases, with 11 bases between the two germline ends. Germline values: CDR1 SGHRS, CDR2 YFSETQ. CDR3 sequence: CASGGTASYNEQFF. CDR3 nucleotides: TGCGCCAGCGGCGGGACTGCCTCCTACAATGAGCAGTTCTTC.

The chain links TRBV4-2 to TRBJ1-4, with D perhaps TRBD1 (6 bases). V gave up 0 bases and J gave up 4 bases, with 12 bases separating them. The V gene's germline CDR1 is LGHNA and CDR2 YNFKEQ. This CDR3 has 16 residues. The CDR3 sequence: CASSQDVAGDNEKLFF. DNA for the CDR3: TGTGCCAGCAGCCAAGATGTGGCAGGGGATAATGAAAAACTGTTTTTT.

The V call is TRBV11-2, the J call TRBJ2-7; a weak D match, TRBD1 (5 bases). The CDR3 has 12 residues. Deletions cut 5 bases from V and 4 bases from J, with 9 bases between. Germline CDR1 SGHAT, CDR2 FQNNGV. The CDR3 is CASSDDSYEQYF. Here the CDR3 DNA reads TGTGCCAGCAGCGACGACAGTTACGAGCAGTACTTC.

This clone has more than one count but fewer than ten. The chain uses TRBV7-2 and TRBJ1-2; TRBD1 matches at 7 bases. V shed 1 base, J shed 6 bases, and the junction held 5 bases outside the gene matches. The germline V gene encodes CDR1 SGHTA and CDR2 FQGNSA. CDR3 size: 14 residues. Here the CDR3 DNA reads TGTGCCAGCAGCTTAGAAGGGGGCCGAGATGGCTACACCTTC. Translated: CASSLEGGRDGYTF.

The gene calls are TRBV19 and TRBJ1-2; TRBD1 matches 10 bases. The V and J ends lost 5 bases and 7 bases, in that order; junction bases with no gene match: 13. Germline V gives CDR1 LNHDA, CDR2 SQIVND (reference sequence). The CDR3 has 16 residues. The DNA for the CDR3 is TGTGCCAGTAGTCGGATCGATGACAGGGGGCGAATTGGCTACACCTTC. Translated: CASSRIDDRGRIGYTF.